These T cell receptor beta chains were read from a single sample in a study of blood T cell repertoires in COVID-19. Data came from immunoSEQ multiplex PCR; TCRdb stores just in-frame clones and leaves some out. The sample contains about 20,000 clones, 93% of which appear only once. The sequencing sample was made of peripheral blood. Receptor source: a woman in her fifties or sixties with active COVID-19. Both conserved end residues are part of each CDR3. Fields, in order: clone size, V gene, D gene, J gene, CDR3 DNA, CDR3 protein. A D gene is named only where the DNA matches it firmly. Some rows mark clone size as missing; the rest say once, few, many or name a class of expanded clone.

NA	TRBV5-1	NA	TRBJ2-7	TGCGCCAGCAGCCCTGGAGGGACAGCCTACGAGCAGTACTTC	CASSPGGTAYEQYF
NA	TRBV28	NA	TRBJ1-2	TGTGCCAGCAGTACTACAGGGTACTATGGCTACACCTTC	CASSTTGYYGYTF
NA	TRBV3-1/TRBV3-2	TRBD1	TRBJ1-5	TGTGCCAGCAGCCAAGAGGGACAGGGGGCCGGACAGCCCCAGCATTTT	CASSQEGQGAGQPQHF
NA	TRBV5-4	TRBD2	TRBJ2-1	TGTGCCAGCAGTCAACGACTAGCGGACAATGAGCAGTTCTTC	CASSQRLADNEQFF
NA	TRBV28	TRBD1	TRBJ1-4	TGTGCCAGCACCGCGGGACAGGGACATGAAAAACTGTTTTTT	CASTAGQGHEKLFF
NA	TRBV30	TRBD2	TRBJ2-1	TGTGCCTGGAGTCCGTCTAGCGGGAGGGCCCGGATTGAGCAGTTCTTC	CAWSPSSGRARIEQFF
NA	TRBV7-9	NA	TRBJ2-1	TGTGCCAGCAGCATAGTAGCGGTCAATGAGCAGTTCTTC	CASSIVAVNEQFF
NA	TRBV18	NA	TRBJ2-3	TGTGCCAGCTCACCACCAATAAGACTAGGCCTGGAAGATACGCAGTATTTT	CASSPPIRLGLEDTQYF
NA	TRBV20-1	NA	TRBJ1-1	TGCATGGGACACTCGAACACTGAAGCTTTCTTT	CMGHSNTEAFF
NA	TRBV5-1	NA	TRBJ1-1	TGCGCCAGCTCCATGGACAGACCGAACACTGAAGCTTTCTTT	CASSMDRPNTEAFF
NA	TRBV11-2	NA	TRBJ2-5	TGTGCCAGCAGCTTAGAGCGCATCCAGACCCAGTACTTC	CASSLERIQTQYF
once	TRBV3-1/TRBV3-2	TRBD2	TRBJ2-1	TGTGCCAGCAGCCTAGGAGGGGAGGGTGAGCAGTTCTTC	CASSLGGEGEQFF
NA	TRBV4-2	TRBD1	TRBJ1-2	TGTGCCAGCAGCCAACTGAGGACAGGGTCCAACTATGGCTACACCTTC	CASSQLRTGSNYGYTF
NA	TRBV28	NA	TRBJ2-5	TGTGCCAGCAGTTTAGGCCAGGTAGGAGGCCAAGAGACCCAGTACTTC	CASSLGQVGGQETQYF
NA	TRBV30	TRBD2	TRBJ2-3	TGTGCCTGGAGTGGGCGAGGCGAAACTAGCGGTGTCACAGATACGCAGTATTTT	CAWSGRGETSGVTDTQYF
NA	TRBV3-1/TRBV3-2	TRBD1	TRBJ2-1	TGTGCCAGCAGCCCGGCGGACAGGGGTTACAATGAGCAGTTCTTC	CASSPADRGYNEQFF
NA	TRBV2	TRBD2	TRBJ2-5	TGTGCCAGCAATCGGGAGGGATACCAAGAGACCCAGTACTTC	CASNREGYQETQYF
NA	TRBV18	NA	TRBJ2-2	TGTGCCAGCTCACCACGGCGGCCACTTACTTCGAACACCGGGGAGCTGTTTTTT	CASSPRRPLTSNTGELFF
NA	TRBV19	NA	TRBJ2-3	TGTGCCAGTAGTACCTTAATACGGGATACGCAGTATTTT	CASSTLIRDTQYF
NA	TRBV30	NA	TRBJ2-1	TGTGCCTGGACTGGATTCCTACAGGGTGAGCAGTTCTTC	CAWTGFLQGEQFF
NA	TRBV29-1	TRBD1	TRBJ1-1	TGCAGCGTTGGGATGACAGGGGGAAAGGACACTGAAGCTTTCTTT	CSVGMTGGKDTEAFF
NA	TRBV10-1	TRBD1	TRBJ1-1	TGCGCCAGCAGTGAAGGCCGGGACAGACCGACTGAAGCTTTCTTT	CASSEGRDRPTEAFF
NA	TRBV7-9	NA	TRBJ1-2	TGTGCCAGCAGCTTTTTTTCCTACACTACCTATGGCTACACCTTC	CASSFFSYTTYGYTF
NA	TRBV7-2	NA	TRBJ2-5	TGTGCCAGCAGCTTAGCGCTTTGGAGGGGCCAAGAGACCCAGTACTTC	CASSLALWRGQETQYF
few	TRBV11-2	NA	TRBJ2-7	TGTGCCAGCAGCTTGAGCTCCTACGAGCAGTACTTC	CASSLSSYEQYF
NA	TRBV11-2	TRBD1	TRBJ1-4	TGTGCCAGCAGCTTCCGTGGACAGGGTAATGAAAAACTGTTTTTT	CASSFRGQGNEKLFF
NA	TRBV30	TRBD1	TRBJ2-7	TGTGCCTGGAGCTACCGGGACAGGGGGGTCTACGAGCAGTACTTC	CAWSYRDRGVYEQYF
NA	TRBV2	TRBD2	TRBJ2-3	TGTGCCAGCAGTGAAGCGCTTCAGGGCGGGGGATACACAGATACGCAGTATTTT	CASSEALQGGGYTDTQYF
NA	TRBV19	NA	TRBJ1-5	TGTGCCAGTAGTATGTCGTGGGGGCCCGGTCAGCCCCAGCATTTT	CASSMSWGPGQPQHF
NA	TRBV25-1	TRBD1	TRBJ1-5	TGTGCCAGCACCGGACAGGCCTCCTTT	CASTGQASF
NA	TRBV9	NA	TRBJ1-1	TGTGCCAGCAGCGTAGGACAGTACACTGAAGCTTTCTTT	CASSVGQYTEAFF
NA	TRBV18	NA	TRBJ2-3	TGTGCCAGCTCGCGGGGAAATACAGATACGCAGTATTTT	CASSRGNTDTQYF
once	TRBV18	NA	TRBJ2-1	TGTGCCAGCTCACCGGAGACGGAGGACGAGCAGTTCTTC	CASSPETEDEQFF
NA	TRBV6-2/TRBV6-3	TRBD2	TRBJ2-3	TGTGCCAGCAGTTACGTCCAGAAAACTAGCGGGTGGGTGGTAGATACGCAGTATTTT	CASSYVQKTSGWVVDTQYF
NA	TRBV10-3	TRBD1	TRBJ2-3	TGTGCCATCAGTGAGTCGAGGGGACAGGGGGCTGCAGATACGCAGTATTTT	CAISESRGQGAADTQYF
few	TRBV19	NA	TRBJ1-5	TGTGCCAGTAGTATAGGCGGTCAGCCCCAGCATTTT	CASSIGGQPQHF
NA	TRBV5-1	TRBD1	TRBJ1-2	TGCGCCAGCAGCTTCGGGACAGGGGGCTTTAACTATGGCTACACCTTC	CASSFGTGGFNYGYTF
once	TRBV7-8	TRBD2	TRBJ2-5	TGTGCCAGCAGCTTAACGGGAGGACGGGGAGAGACCCAGTACTTC	CASSLTGGRGETQYF
NA	TRBV14	TRBD1	TRBJ1-6	TGTGCCAGCAGCTCCTACAGGGGGTATAATTCACCCCTCCACTTT	CASSSYRGYNSPLHF
NA	TRBV7-3	TRBD1	TRBJ2-7	TGTGCCAGCAGCTCTCGACAGGGTGGCGAGCAGTACTTC	CASSSRQGGEQYF
NA	TRBV6-6	TRBD2	TRBJ2-2	TGTGCCAGCAGTAAACTAGCGATTCCGGGGACCGGGGAGCTGTTTTTT	CASSKLAIPGTGELFF
NA	TRBV7-2	TRBD1	TRBJ2-1	TGTGCCAGCAGCCAAGACAGGGGGTCCTACAATGAGCAGTTCTTC	CASSQDRGSYNEQFF
NA	TRBV9	NA	TRBJ1-5	TGTGCCAGCAGTGGCCGACCGCGGGGAAGCAATCAGCCCCAGCATTTT	CASSGRPRGSNQPQHF
NA	TRBV9	TRBD2	TRBJ2-3	TGTGCCAGCAGCGACAGACTAGCGGGACCAGATACGCAGTATTTT	CASSDRLAGPDTQYF
NA	TRBV5-1	NA	TRBJ1-1	TGCGCCAGCAGCGAGACAATCGTGATGAACACTGAAGCTTTCTTT	CASSETIVMNTEAFF
NA	TRBV19	TRBD2	TRBJ2-1	TGTGCCAGTAGTACAAGCGTGGGGGGGATGGGCGAGCAGTTCTTC	CASSTSVGGMGEQFF
NA	TRBV30	TRBD1	TRBJ1-2	TGTGCCTGGAGTGGGACAGGGGGTGGCTACACCTTC	CAWSGTGGGYTF
once	TRBV5-1	NA	TRBJ2-5	TGCGCCAGCAGCTTGCGAGAGACCCAGTACTTC	CASSLRETQYF
NA	TRBV5-4	TRBD1	TRBJ1-1	TGTGCCAGCAGCTCCAGGGGGGTCAGGAACACTGAAGCTTTCTTT	CASSSRGVRNTEAFF
NA	TRBV11-1	TRBD1	TRBJ2-7	TGTGCCAGCAGCCCGGACAGGGGGGAGCAGTACTTC	CASSPDRGEQYF
NA	TRBV19	TRBD1	TRBJ2-3	TGTGCCAGTAGTATCCGACAGGGGAGCACAGATACGCAGTATTTT	CASSIRQGSTDTQYF
NA	TRBV3-1/TRBV3-2	TRBD1	TRBJ1-2	TGTGCCAGCAGCTTAGGGACAGGGGTTGATGGCTACACCTTC	CASSLGTGVDGYTF
NA	TRBV5-4	NA	TRBJ1-2	TGTGCCAGCAGCCTAGCCCTTCGGACGGATTATGGCTACACCTTC	CASSLALRTDYGYTF
NA	TRBV3-1/TRBV3-2	TRBD2	TRBJ2-3	TGTGCCAGCAGCCAAGATCGGTATACAATGGGAAGGACTAGCGGGAGAGTCACAGATACGCAGTATTTT	CASSQDRYTMGRTSGRVTDTQYF
NA	TRBV5-1	NA	TRBJ2-6	TGCGCCAGCAGCAGAGCCGGGACTGCCTCTGGGGCCAACGTCCTGACTTTC	CASSRAGTASGANVLTF
NA	TRBV9	TRBD2	TRBJ2-1	TGTGCCAGCAGCGCCGGACTAGCGGGATTGTACAATGAGCAGTTCTTC	CASSAGLAGLYNEQFF
NA	TRBV3-1/TRBV3-2	TRBD1	TRBJ1-2	TGTGCCAGCAGCCAAGACTCCGGGACAGGGAGGGGCTACACCTTC	CASSQDSGTGRGYTF
NA	TRBV7-3	NA	TRBJ2-1	TGTGCCAGCAGCCAAGGACACTCCTACAATGAGCAGTTCTTC	CASSQGHSYNEQFF
NA	TRBV6-1	NA	TRBJ1-2	TGTGCCAGCAGTGAAAGCCCGCGGGAGTTGCATGGCTACACCTTC	CASSESPRELHGYTF
NA	TRBV5-1	TRBD2	TRBJ2-2	TGCGCCAGCAGCTTGGAAGGGTCCAGCGGGAGGGGGAACACCGGGGAGCTGTTTTTT	CASSLEGSSGRGNTGELFF